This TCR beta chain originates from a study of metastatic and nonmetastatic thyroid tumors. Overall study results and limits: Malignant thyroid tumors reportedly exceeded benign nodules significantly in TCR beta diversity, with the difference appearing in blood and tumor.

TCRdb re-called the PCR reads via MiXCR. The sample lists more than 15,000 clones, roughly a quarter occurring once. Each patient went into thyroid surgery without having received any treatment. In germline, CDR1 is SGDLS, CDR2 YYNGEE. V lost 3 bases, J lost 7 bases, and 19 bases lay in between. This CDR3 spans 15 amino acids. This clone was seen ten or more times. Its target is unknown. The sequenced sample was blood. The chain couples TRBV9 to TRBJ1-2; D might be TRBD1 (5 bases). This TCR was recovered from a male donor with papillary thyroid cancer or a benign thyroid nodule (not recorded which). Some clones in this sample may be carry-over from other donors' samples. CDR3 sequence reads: CASSATMGRKGGYTF. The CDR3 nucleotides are TGTGCCAGCAGCGCTACTATGGGACGAAAGGGTGGCTACACCTTC. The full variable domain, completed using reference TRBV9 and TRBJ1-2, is DSGVTQTPKHLITATGQRVTLRCSPRSGDLSVYWYQQSLDQGLQFLIQYYNGEERAKGNILERFSAQQFPDLHSELNLSSLELGDSALYFCASSATMGRKGGYTFGSGTRLTVV.